A single TCR beta chain is shown here with its context. Its target is not known. Combining a sample-barcoded 5' primer with a J-beta primer mix, a second PCR ran for roughly 6 to 12 cycles. TCRdb passed the 5' RACE reads through MiXCR, listing each CDR3 protein once. The table lists fewer than 950,000 distinct CDR3 sequences, 53% of them singletons. These data are taken from a study of blood T cells in healthy people across ages. General study points: Among long-lived donors, naive CD4+ cells were more numerous and diversity higher than in aged donors. Roughly linear age-related decline in beta diversity appeared, significant by age around 40.

The receptor was isolated from a man aged 80 or over in good health. The sample was blood.

This chain's CDR3 is CASSPIAGGPCEQYF. DNA of the CDR3: TGCGCCAGCAGCCCTATAGCGGGAGGGCCTTGCGAGCAGTACTTC. The chain carries TRBV5-1 and TRBJ2-4; 11 bases map to TRBD2. The J call may be faulty, since TRBJ2-7 better matches the DNA end. This CDR3 contains 15 residues. Germline CDR1 is SGHRS and CDR2 is YFSETQ.